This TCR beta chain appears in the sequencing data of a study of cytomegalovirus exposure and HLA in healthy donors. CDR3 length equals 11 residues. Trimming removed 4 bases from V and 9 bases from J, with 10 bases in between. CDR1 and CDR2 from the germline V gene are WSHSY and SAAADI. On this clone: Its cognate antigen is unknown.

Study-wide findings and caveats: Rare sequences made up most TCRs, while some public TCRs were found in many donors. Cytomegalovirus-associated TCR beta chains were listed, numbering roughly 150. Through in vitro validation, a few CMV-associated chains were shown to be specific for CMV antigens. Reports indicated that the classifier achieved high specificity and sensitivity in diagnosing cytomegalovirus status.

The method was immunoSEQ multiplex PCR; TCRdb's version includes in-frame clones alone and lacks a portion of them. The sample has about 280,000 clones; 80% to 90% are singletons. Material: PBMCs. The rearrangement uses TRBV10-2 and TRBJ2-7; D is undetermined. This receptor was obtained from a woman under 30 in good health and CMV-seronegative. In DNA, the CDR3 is TGCGCCAGCAGTGTGCGAGGCTGGCAGTACTTC. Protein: CASSVRGWQYF.